A single sample is the source of the 30 T cell receptor beta chains below, sequenced in a study of OX40 agonist ivuxolimab in advanced cancers. Only in-frame clones appear in the TCRdb table, and some are missing; sequencing was by immunoSEQ multiplex PCR. This sample has 65,000 to 90,000 clones, with about 91% found just once. Sequenced material: CD4+ or CD8+ T cells sorted from blood, taken in a trial of the OX40 agonist ivuxolimab. These receptors all come from an adult with an advanced solid tumor such as melanoma, head and neck, liver or kidney cancer.

This clone came up a few times. The chain has TRBV19 and TRBJ1-5, with D possibly matching TRBD1 (5 bases). V gave up 10 bases and J gave up 3 bases, with 16 bases separating them. The CDR3 contains 14 residues. The V gene's germline CDR1 is LNHDA and CDR2 SQIVND (reference sequence). Written as DNA, the CDR3 is TGTGCCACCCTCATCGGGGCCTACAATCAGCCCCAGCATTTT. Encoded protein: CATLIGAYNQPQHF. Using reference TRBV19 and TRBJ1-5 for the parts outside the CDR3, the full variable domain is DGGITQSPKYLFRKEGQNVTLSCEQNLNHDAMYWYRQDPGQGLRLIYYSQIVNDFQKGDIAEGYSVSREKKESFPLTVTSAQKNPTAFYLCATLIGAYNQPQHFGDGTRLSIL.

This clone was recorded once. The chain combines TRBV4-1 with TRBJ2-5; 13 nucleotides agree with TRBD2. Trimming took 3 bases from V and 4 from J; bases not matched to a gene: 2. The CDR3 totals 15 residues. CDR1 is MGHRA and CDR2 is YSYEKL in the germline V gene. The CDR3 loop reads CASSQWTSGRETQYF. CDR3 DNA sequence: TGCGCCAGCAGCCAGTGGACTAGCGGGAGAGAGACCCAGTACTTC.

This sequence joins TRBV6-5 and TRBJ1-2, with 7 bases aligning to TRBD1. The germline V gene has CDR1 MNHEY and CDR2 SVGAGI. The CDR3 totals 14 residues. Trimming cost V 0 bases and J 7 bases; bases outside gene matches: 5. CDR3 DNA sequence: TGTGCCAGCAGTTACTCGAGCAGGGGGTTTGGCTACACCTTC. Protein: CASSYSSRGFGYTF.

The chain is built from TRBV5-1 and TRBJ2-5; 7 nucleotides line up with TRBD2. V shed 3 bases and J 2 bases; nucleotides not matched to a gene: 4. The CDR3 spans 14 residues. Germline V gives CDR1 SGHRS, CDR2 YFSETQ. CDR3 nucleotides: TGCGCCAGCAGCTGGGGGACTAAACAAGAGACCCAGTACTTC. Translation gives CASSWGTKQETQYF.

The chain joins TRBV6-5 to TRBJ2-2; TRBD2 matches at 7 bases. This CDR3 comprises 15 residues. Losses at the gene ends were 6 bases for V and 1 base for J; bases not matched to a gene: 5. CDR1 and CDR2 (germline): MNHEY, SVGAGI. The DNA for the CDR3 is TGTGCCAGCAGCCCCGGGGGGAGGAACACCGGGGAGCTGTTTTTT. Protein sequence: CASSPGGRNTGELFF.

This clone was seen more than once but under ten times. This same CDR3 is encoded by further DNA sequences in the sample. This chain uses TRBV7-3 with TRBJ2-3; no clear D gene. The germline CDR1 and CDR2 sequences are SGHTA and FQGTGA. This CDR3 comprises 13 residues. The ends were cut back, 5 bases at V and 3 bases at J, with 9 bases in the middle. CDR3 DNA sequence: TGTGCCAGCAGCCTGGACGGAACAGATACGCAGTATTTT. It yields the protein CASSLDGTDTQYF. The full variable domain, its missing parts supplied by reference TRBV7-3 and TRBJ2-3, is GAGVSQTPSNKVTEKGKYVELRCDPISGHTALYWYRQSLGQGPEFLIYFQGTGAADDSGLPNDRFFAVRPEGSVSTLKIQRTERGDSAVYLCASSLDGTDTQYFGPGTRLTVL.

This rearrangement joins TRBV5-6 to TRBJ2-7; maybe TRBD2 (6 bases). V was clipped by 5 bases and J by 4 bases, with 16 bases between them. Per germline, CDR1 SGHDT and CDR2 YYEEEE. The CDR3 is 14 amino acids. The CDR3: CASRPSGPTYEQYF. CDR3 nucleotides: TGTGCCAGCAGGCCCAGCGGGCCTACTTACGAGCAGTACTTC.

V usage is TRBV27 and J usage is TRBJ2-1; maybe TRBD2 (6 bases). This CDR3 has 12 residues. Trimming pared 5 bases from V and 12 bases from J, leaving 14 bases between. Germline values: CDR1 MNHEY, CDR2 SMNVEV (reference sequence). Here the CDR3 reads CASSKPPGVQFF. CDR3 DNA sequence: TGTGCCAGCAGTAAACCTCCGGGGGTGCAGTTCTTC.

The chain is built from TRBV5-8 and TRBJ2-1, with 9 bases fitting TRBD1. Germline V CDR1 and CDR2: SGHTS, YDEGEE. The CDR3 loop spans 15 amino acids. After removal of 4 bases from V and 6 bases from J, the junction contained 8 bases not matched to a gene. CDR3 in amino acids: CASSQPGTGINEQFF. CDR3 coding DNA: TGTGCCAGCAGCCAGCCCGGGACAGGGATCAATGAGCAGTTCTTC.

The chain joins TRBV7-3 to TRBJ2-3; D not resolved. CDR1 is SGHTA, CDR2 FQGTGA, per germline. The CDR3 is 15 residues long. V was shortened by 5 bases and J by 0 bases, with 12 bases between the two germline ends. DNA of the CDR3: TGTGCCAGCAGCCCGACAACGATTAGCACAGATACGCAGTATTTT. It translates to CASSPTTISTDTQYF.

The V gene is TRBV4-3, the J gene TRBJ2-7; weak D call: TRBD2 (6 bases). This CDR3 has 16 amino acids. Trimming left V 0 bases short and J 1 base short, with 13 bases between. Germline values: CDR1 LGHNA, CDR2 YSLEER. CDR3 in DNA: TGCGCCAGCAGCCAAGATTCGCGAGGAGGGTCCTACGAGCAGTACTTC. It is translated as CASSQDSRGGSYEQYF.

In its sample, this clone was seen once. The chain has TRBV6-1 and TRBJ1-5; D is uncertain. Trimming removed 5 bases at V and 2 bases at J, with 10 bases between. Germline assignment: CDR1 MNHNS and CDR2 SASEGT. This CDR3 region has 14 residues. CDR3 in DNA: TGTGCCAGCAGTCCCTTCGAGGGCAATCAGCCCCAGCATTTT. As protein: CASSPFEGNQPQHF.

The chain is built from TRBV25-1 and TRBJ1-1; D call uncertain. Trimming took off 8 bases at V and 1 base at J, with 11 bases between the two ends. The CDR3 has 13 residues. From germline, CDR1 is MGHDK and CDR2 SYGVNS. The CDR3, as DNA: TGTGCCAGCCGAACGACTAAGAACACTGAAGCTTTCTTT. It translates to CASRTTKNTEAFF.

The genes are TRBV6-1 and TRBJ2-7, with D perhaps matching TRBD1 (5 bases). Germline CDR1 MNHNS, CDR2 SASEGT. This CDR3 contains 12 residues. The V end lost 5 bases, the J end lost 6 bases, and 11 bases lay between the germline ends. The CDR3 DNA is TGTGCCAGCAGTACCCAGGGAATCGAGCAGTACTTC. Its protein is CASSTQGIEQYF.

The chain combines TRBV7-9 with TRBJ1-4; D is undetermined. Trimming took 1 base from V and 7 from J, leaving 7 bases between them. CDR1 and CDR2 from the germline V gene are SEHNR and FQNEAQ (reference sequence). The CDR3 is 13 amino acids. This chain's CDR3 is CASSLDGGEKLFF. The CDR3 bases are TGTGCCAGCAGCTTAGATGGCGGTGAAAAACTGTTTTTT.

The J gene is TRBJ2-1, the V gene TRBV2; TRBD2 matches 9 bases. The CDR3 length is 15 residues. Germline CDR1 is SNHLY and CDR2 is FYNNEI. V lost 3 bases, J lost 6 bases, and 6 bases stayed unmatched. CDR3 region: CASSDGTSRSNEQFF. The CDR3 nucleotides are TGTGCCAGCAGTGACGGGACTAGCAGGAGCAATGAGCAGTTCTTC.

The V gene is TRBV28, the J gene TRBJ2-1; no firm D call. CDR3 size: 14 residues. Looked up from germline, CDR1 is MDHEN and CDR2 is SYDVKM. The V gene lost 4 bases and the J gene lost 3 bases, with 10 bases spanning the gap. This CDR3 reads CASSSPSIYNEQFF. Here the CDR3 DNA reads TGTGCCAGCAGTTCCCCGAGTATCTACAATGAGCAGTTCTTC.

V is TRBV28 and J is TRBJ1-1; D is undetermined. This CDR3 is 14 amino acids long. V gave up 6 bases and J gave up 5 bases, with 16 bases separating them. CDR1 is MDHEN, CDR2 SYDVKM, per germline. Here the CDR3 DNA reads TGTGCCAGCAGGATTGACAAACTAGGGACTGAAGCTTTCTTT. It translates to CASRIDKLGTEAFF. Full variable domain (remainder filled in from reference TRBV28 and TRBJ1-1): DVKVTQSSRYLVKRTGEKVFLECVQDMDHENMFWYRQDPGLGLRLIYFSYDVKMKEKGDIPEGYSVSREKKERFSLILESASTNQTSMYLCASRIDKLGTEAFFGQGTRLTVV.

V is TRBV2 and J is TRBJ2-3, with 8 bases lining up with TRBD2. With V trimmed by 7 bases and J by 5 bases, 14 bases remained unmatched. CDR3 length: 16 amino acids. Germline V gives CDR1 SNHLY, CDR2 FYNNEI. This chain's CDR3 is CASIVSPGGPVDTQYF. As DNA, the CDR3 is TGTGCCAGCATTGTATCACCGGGAGGGCCGGTAGATACGCAGTATTTT. Complete variable domain (other parts from reference TRBV2 and TRBJ2-3): EPEVTQTPSHQVTQMGQEVILRCVPISNHLYFYWYRQILGQKVEFLVSFYNNEISEKSEIFDDQFSVERPDGSNFTLKIRSTKLEDSAMYFCASIVSPGGPVDTQYFGPGTRLTVL.

The rearrangement joins TRBV7-2 to TRBJ2-5; no clear D gene. Germline V lookup: CDR1 SGHTA, CDR2 FQGNSA. The germline V and J ends were trimmed by 4 bases and 5 bases, with 8 bases remaining between them. This CDR3 comprises 12 residues. CDR3 in amino acids: CASSSYGETQYF. The CDR3 DNA sequence: TGTGCCAGCAGCTCCTACGGGGAGACCCAGTACTTC.

This clone has only one observation. V gene TRBV4-2 combines with J gene TRBJ2-3; 11 nucleotides match TRBD1. The V segment lost 4 bases and the J segment 4 bases; nucleotides outside the gene matches: 4. This CDR3 comprises 15 residues. Germline CDR1 and CDR2: LGHNA and YNFKEQ. The CDR3 loop is CASSRGQGASDTQYF. As DNA, the CDR3 is TGTGCCAGCAGCCGAGGACAGGGGGCGTCAGATACGCAGTATTTT.

The chain links TRBV4-1 to TRBJ1-4, with 12 bases matching TRBD1. Germline V gives CDR1 MGHRA, CDR2 YSYEKL. V dropped 4 bases and J dropped 8; count of bases not matched to a gene: 8. CDR3 length: 16 residues. In DNA, the CDR3 is TGCGCCAGCAGCCTCGGGACAGGGGGCGTAGGGGAAAAACTGTTTTTT. Amino acids: CASSLGTGGVGEKLFF.

The rearrangement joins TRBV21-1 to TRBJ1-1; the D segment call TRBD1 is taken from the table without a DNA check. TRBV21-1 is flagged as a pseudogene. The CDR3 consists of 14 residues. CDR3: CARDIAGVIIEAFF. The CDR3 DNA reads as TGTGCCAGGGACATTGCAGGGGTAATCATTGAAGCTTTCTTT.

This chain joins TRBV18 and TRBJ2-2; 7 bases match TRBD1. The CDR3 is 16 residues long. Losses at the gene ends were 4 bases for V and 2 bases for J; bases not matched to a gene: 7. Germline V gene data show CDR1 as KGHSH and CDR2 as LQKENI. CDR3 bases: TGTGCCAGCTCACAAACGGCAGGGGGAAACACCGGGGAGCTGTTTTTT. Encoded protein: CASSQTAGGNTGELFF.

Comment on this clone: One junction end does not reproduce the germline sequence, and a read error may be involved. The chain is built from TRBV5-1 and TRBJ2-7; 10 bases are a match to TRBD2. Per germline, CDR1 SGHRS and CDR2 YFSETQ. CDR3 length: 14 amino acids. Written as DNA, the CDR3 is TGCACCAGCAGCTTTGGGACTAGCGTAGACGAGCAGTACTTC. This sequence encodes CTSSFGTSVDEQYF. Supplemented by reference TRBV5-1 and TRBJ2-7, the full variable domain reads KAGVTQTPRYLIKTRGQQVTLSCSPISGHRSVSWYQQTPGQGLQFLFEYFSETQRNKGNFPGRFSGRQFSNSRSEMNVSTLELGDSALYLCTSSFGTSVDEQYFGPGTRLTVT.

The J gene is TRBJ2-7, the V gene TRBV28; 10 nucleotides line up with TRBD2. The CDR3 covers 14 residues. The germline V gene has CDR1 MDHEN and CDR2 SYDVKM. With 5 bases clipped from V and 4 bases from J, the junction kept 5 bases outside the gene matches. The CDR3 reads CASSRLAGLYEQYF. In DNA form, the CDR3 reads TGTGCCAGCAGTCGACTAGCGGGCCTTTACGAGCAGTACTTC.

This clone was observed a single time. J is TRBJ1-1 and V is TRBV30; D gene unclear. The V and J ends lost 0 bases and 7 bases respectively, with 18 bases between them. CDR1 and CDR2 (germline): GTSNPN, SVGIG (reference sequence). This CDR3 spans 15 amino acids. CDR3 in amino acids: CAWSVRESTSGEAFF. Here the CDR3 DNA reads TGTGCCTGGAGTGTAAGGGAATCTACGTCCGGTGAAGCTTTCTTT. Supplemented by reference TRBV30 and TRBJ1-1, the full variable domain reads SQTIHQWPATLVQPVGSPLSLECTVEGTSNPNLYWYRQAAGRGLQLLFYSVGIGQISSEVPQNLSASRPQDRQFILSSKKLLLSDSGFYLCAWSVRESTSGEAFFGQGTRLTVV.

This chain joins TRBV28 and TRBJ1-2, with 7 bases fitting TRBD1. V dropped 3 bases and J dropped 11; count of bases not matched to a gene: 6. Per the germline V gene, CDR1 is MDHEN and CDR2 is SYDVKM. This CDR3 is built from 12 residues. The chain's CDR3 is CASSFSTGVYTF. CDR3 in DNA: TGTGCCAGCAGTTTTTCAACAGGGGTGTACACCTTC.

This chain links TRBV16 with TRBJ1-2; a possible D gene is TRBD1 (5 bases). V was cut by 4 bases and J by 3 bases, with 12 bases left in between. The CDR3 extends over 14 amino acids. Germline V CDR1 and CDR2: KGHSY, FQNENV. CDR3 loop: CASSPRVGDYGYTF. The CDR3 nucleotides read TGTGCCAGCAGCCCCCGAGTGGGGGACTATGGCTACACCTTC. Supplemented by reference TRBV16 and TRBJ1-2, the full variable domain reads GEEVAQTPKHLVRGEGQKAKLYCAPIKGHSYVFWYQQVLKNEFKFLISFQNENVFDETGMPKERFSAKCLPNSPCSLEIQATKLEDSAVYFCASSPRVGDYGYTFGSGTRLTVV.

The chain joins TRBV18 to TRBJ2-5, with D tentatively TRBD1 (5 bases). Germline V gene lookup returns CDR1 KGHSH and CDR2 LQKENI. With 0 bases removed from V and 0 bases from J, the gap between germline ends came to 5 bases. The CDR3 has 14 amino acids. CDR3 bases: TGTGCCAGCTCACCACCGACAGACCAAGAGACCCAGTACTTC. Its protein is CASSPPTDQETQYF.